Following are 17 T cell receptor beta chains from one sample sequenced in a study of blood T cell repertoires in COVID-19. Profiling relied on immunoSEQ multiplex PCR, and the TCRdb table lists in-frame clones only, not all of them. The sample gives roughly 53,000 clones, roughly nine tenths of which show up once; around 3% is in the top ten. Sequenced material: peripheral blood. The receptors shown here come from a human donor in a cohort sampled during active COVID-19.

The chain recombines TRBV25-1 with TRBJ1-4, with D tentatively TRBD1 (5 bases). CDR1 and CDR2 from the germline V gene are MGHDK and SYGVNS. The CDR3 loop spans 13 amino acids. With 5 bases removed from V and 7 bases from J, the gap between germline ends came to 11 bases. Written as DNA, the CDR3 is TGTGCCAGCAGTCCCCCGGGGGTTGAAAAACTGTTTTTT. It encodes CASSPPGVEKLFF.

The chain recombines TRBV23-1 with TRBJ2-7, with 8 bases that match TRBD1. TRBV23-1 is an open reading frame whose function is uncertain. This CDR3 has 16 amino acids. Trimming took 6 bases from V and 1 from J; bases not matched to a gene: 11. The CDR3 sequence: CASSHSAGQVSYEQYV. For the CDR3, the DNA is TGCGCCAGCAGCCACTCCGCGGGACAGGTGTCCTACGAGCAGTACGTC.

The genes are TRBV5-6 and TRBJ1-5; weak D call: TRBD1 (5 bases). CDR3 length: 16 amino acids. The V end was cut by 0 bases, the J end by 8 bases, with 18 bases between. From germline, CDR1 is SGHDT and CDR2 YYEEEE. Here the CDR3 reads CASSLAKRPGKEPQHF. The CDR3 DNA is TGTGCCAGCAGCTTGGCCAAGCGTCCAGGGAAGGAGCCCCAGCATTTT.

The chain couples TRBV10-1 to TRBJ2-3; D remains ambiguous. The germline V gene has CDR1 WNHNN and CDR2 SYGVQD (reference sequence). V was shortened by 11 bases and J by 2 bases, with 17 bases between the two germline ends. The CDR3 loop spans 14 amino acids. In nucleotides, the CDR3 is TGCGCCGCGGATCCCCCAAGCCCCACAGATACGCAGTATTTT. This gives the protein CAADPPSPTDTQYF.

V gene TRBV27 combines with J gene TRBJ2-6, with D perhaps matching TRBD2 (6 bases). Trimming stripped 0 bases from V and 2 bases from J, with 17 bases between. CDR1 is MNHEY, CDR2 SMNVEV, per germline (reference sequence). The CDR3 totals 19 residues. The chain's CDR3 is CASSLSSPTGVTGANVLTF. Here the CDR3 DNA reads TGTGCCAGCAGTTTATCGTCCCCAACGGGGGTAACTGGGGCCAACGTCCTGACTTTC. The complete variable domain, with remaining parts taken from reference TRBV27 and TRBJ2-6, reads EAQVTQNPRYLITVTGKKLTVTCSQNMNHEYMSWYRQDPGLGLRQIYYSMNVEVTDKGDVPEGYKVSRKEKRNFPLILESPSPNQTSLYFCASSLSSPTGVTGANVLTFGAGSRLTVL.

V usage is TRBV5-6 and J usage is TRBJ2-3, with 13 bases aligning to TRBD2. CDR1 and CDR2 from the germline V gene are SGHDT and YYEEEE. The CDR3 runs 13 residues. With 5 bases clipped from V and 11 bases from J, the junction kept 5 bases outside the gene matches. The DNA for the CDR3 is TGTGCCAGCAGACCGAGACTAGCGGGGGGGCAGTATTTT. This sequence encodes CASRPRLAGGQYF.

This chain uses TRBV6-4 with TRBJ2-1; D gene ambiguous. The CDR3 extends over 12 amino acids. CDR1 MRHNA and CDR2 SNTAGT come from the germline V gene. Trimming took 2 bases from V and 6 from J, leaving 5 bases between them. DNA of the CDR3: TGTGCCAGCAGTGACGGCATCAATGAGCAGTTCTTC. Protein: CASSDGINEQFF.

The chain recombines TRBV6-5 with TRBJ1-1; 7 nucleotides line up with TRBD1. The CDR3 spans 13 residues. Trimming at V came to 6 bases and at J to 2 bases, leaving 3 bases not matched to a gene. Per the germline V gene, CDR1 is MNHEY and CDR2 is SVGAGI. The CDR3 sequence: CASSHRGNTEAFF. As DNA, the CDR3 is TGTGCCAGCAGCCACAGGGGAAACACTGAAGCTTTCTTT.

J is TRBJ1-1 and V is TRBV30; D is uncertain. The V gene's germline CDR1 is GTSNPN and CDR2 SVGIG (reference sequence). V shed 0 bases and J shed 3 bases, with 14 bases lying between them. CDR3 length equals 15 residues. CDR3 in amino acids: CAWSVLRVLDTEAFF. DNA of the CDR3: TGTGCCTGGAGTGTACTGAGGGTTTTGGACACTGAAGCTTTCTTT. Variable domain in full (rest from reference TRBV30 and TRBJ1-1): SQTIHQWPATLVQPVGSPLSLECTVEGTSNPNLYWYRQAAGRGLQLLFYSVGIGQISSEVPQNLSASRPQDRQFILSSKKLLLSDSGFYLCAWSVLRVLDTEAFFGQGTRLTVV.

This chain links TRBV5-1 with TRBJ2-2; a possible D gene is TRBD1 (6 bases). The CDR3 sequence is 14 residues long. The germline CDR1 and CDR2 sequences are SGHRS and YFSETQ. The V end lost 2 bases, the J end lost 8 bases, and 13 bases lay between the germline ends. CDR3: CASSFYRDGGELFF. The CDR3 nucleotides are TGCGCCAGCAGCTTCTACAGGGACGGAGGGGAGCTGTTTTTT.

In this sample, this clone turned up a few times. The chain combines TRBV27 with TRBJ2-7; possibly TRBD2 for D (5 bases). With 3 bases removed from V and 1 base from J, the gap between germline ends came to 7 bases. This CDR3 contains 13 residues. Germline CDR1 is MNHEY and CDR2 is SMNVEV (reference sequence). In DNA, the CDR3 is TGTGCCAGCAGTTTCGGGATATCCTACGAGCAGTACTTC. This translates into CASSFGISYEQYF.

The genes are TRBV19 and TRBJ2-5, with 7 bases fitting TRBD2. With 3 bases clipped from V and 5 bases from J, the junction kept 9 bases outside the gene matches. CDR1 is LNHDA, CDR2 SQIVND, per germline (reference sequence). CDR3 length: 15 amino acids. The CDR3 region is CASSMLRERGETQYF. CDR3 nucleotide sequence: TGTGCCAGTAGTATGCTGCGGGAGCGCGGTGAGACCCAGTACTTC. The variable domain in full, with the rest retrieved from reference TRBV19 and TRBJ2-5, is DGGITQSPKYLFRKEGQNVTLSCEQNLNHDAMYWYRQDPGQGLRLIYYSQIVNDFQKGDIAEGYSVSREKKESFPLTVTSAQKNPTAFYLCASSMLRERGETQYFGPGTRLLVL.

This clone is a singleton in its sample. The V gene is TRBV28, the J gene TRBJ1-4, with 10 positions matching TRBD1. The CDR3 loop spans 16 amino acids. CDR1 MDHEN and CDR2 SYDVKM come from the germline V gene. Trimming at V came to 7 bases and at J to 0 bases, leaving 5 bases not matched to a gene. DNA for the CDR3: TGTGCCAGCAAGGGGGACAGGGGTGCAACTAATGAAAAACTGTTTTTT. Translating it yields CASKGDRGATNEKLFF.

The chain has TRBV19 and TRBJ2-5; 9 bases are shared with TRBD1. Germline V gene data show CDR1 as LNHDA and CDR2 as SQIVND (reference sequence). This CDR3 contains 15 residues. J was trimmed by 3 bases and V by 4 bases; bases with no gene match: 6. This CDR3 reads CASSRTGERKETQYF. CDR3 in DNA: TGTGCCAGTAGTAGGACAGGGGAAAGGAAAGAGACCCAGTACTTC.

J is TRBJ2-5 and V is TRBV18; 14 positions match TRBD2. This CDR3 has 16 amino acids. From germline, CDR1 is KGHSH and CDR2 LQKENI. The trim removed 0 bases at V and 5 bases at J, leaving 2 bases unmatched. The CDR3 DNA sequence: TGTGCCAGCTCACCACCGAGACTAGCGGGAGGGGAGACCCAGTACTTC. It translates to CASSPPRLAGGETQYF.

This clone was seen a few times. The chain carries TRBV30 and TRBJ2-7, with D maybe TRBD2 (5 bases). Germline CDR1 is GTSNPN and CDR2 is SVGIG (reference sequence). V gave up 1 base and J gave up 3 bases, with 10 bases separating them. The CDR3 runs 13 residues. The CDR3, as DNA: TGTGCCTGGAGTGAGATGGGAGTCTACGAGCAGTACTTC. Protein product: CAWSEMGVYEQYF.

The V and J genes are TRBV6-6 and TRBJ2-1, with 8 bases identical to TRBD1. Germline trimming cut 2 bases from V and 4 bases from J; bases unmatched to any gene: 4. The CDR3 consists of 15 residues. In germline, CDR1 is MNHNY, CDR2 SVGAGI (reference sequence). CDR3 in DNA: TGTGCCAGCAGTTACCCCGGACAGGGATACAATGAGCAGTTCTTC. Amino acids: CASSYPGQGYNEQFF.